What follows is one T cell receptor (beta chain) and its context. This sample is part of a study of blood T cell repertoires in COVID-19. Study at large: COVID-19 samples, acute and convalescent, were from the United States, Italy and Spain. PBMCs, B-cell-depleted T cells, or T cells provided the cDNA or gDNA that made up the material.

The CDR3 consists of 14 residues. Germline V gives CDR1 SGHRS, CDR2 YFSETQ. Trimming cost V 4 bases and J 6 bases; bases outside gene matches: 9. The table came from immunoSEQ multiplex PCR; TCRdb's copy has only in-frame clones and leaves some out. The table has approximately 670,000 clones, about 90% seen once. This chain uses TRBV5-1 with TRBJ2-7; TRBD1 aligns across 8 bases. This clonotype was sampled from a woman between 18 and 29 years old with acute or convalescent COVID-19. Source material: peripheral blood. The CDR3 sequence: CASSKDRAKTEQYF. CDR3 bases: TGCGCCAGCAGCAAGGACAGGGCCAAGACCGAGCAGTACTTC.